This is a list of T cell receptor beta chains from one sample in a study of blood T cell repertoires in COVID-19. Using immunoSEQ multiplex PCR, the repertoire was profiled, and TCRdb retains in-frame clones only, with some absent. This table holds roughly 180,000 clones, around four fifths found once. Sequencing used peripheral blood. The receptors derive from a woman aged 40-49 years with COVID-19, enrolled during active disease. The CDR3 runs from the conserved cysteine through the conserved F or W. The D gene is left open where the match is weak. Where a row states a size, it is once, few, many or the class of an expanded clone; other rows omit it.

size: -
D: TRBD1
V: TRBV7-9
J: TRBJ1-5
DNA: TGTGCCAGCAGCCACGGACAGGGGGAAGTTCAGCCCCAGCATTTT
CDR3: CASSHGQGEVQPQHF

size: -
D: TRBD1
V: TRBV20-1
J: TRBJ2-7
DNA: TGCAGTGCTAGTTGGACAGGGACGAACGAGCAGTACTTC
CDR3: CSASWTGTNEQYF

size: -
D: -
V: TRBV15
J: TRBJ2-7
DNA: TGTGCCACCAGCAGAGATCAGGGGTACGAGCAGTACTTC
CDR3: CATSRDQGYEQYF

size: -
D: TRBD2
V: TRBV14
J: TRBJ2-7
DNA: TGTGCCAGCAGCCATATAGCGGGGAACCCCTACGAGCAGTACTTC
CDR3: CASSHIAGNPYEQYF

size: -
D: -
V: TRBV28
J: TRBJ1-2
DNA: TGTGCCAGCAGTTTGGGGAGACAGGCCTATCACCATTATGGCTACACCTTC
CDR3: CASSLGRQAYHHYGYTF

size: -
D: TRBD2
V: TRBV7-9
J: TRBJ2-1
DNA: TGTGCCAGCAGCTTAGAGGGGACTAGCAGGGGGAATGAGCAGTTCTTC
CDR3: CASSLEGTSRGNEQFF

size: few
D: -
V: TRBV19
J: TRBJ1-1
DNA: TGTGCCAGGCCGTATCCCAACTTGAACCAAGCTTTCTTT
CDR3: CARPYPNLNQAFF

size: -
D: TRBD2
V: TRBV7-8
J: TRBJ2-6
DNA: TGTGCCAGCAAGGTGATAGCGGGGAGCTCTGGGGCCAACGTCCTGACTTTC
CDR3: CASKVIAGSSGANVLTF

size: -
D: TRBD2
V: TRBV6-6
J: TRBJ2-1
DNA: TGTGCCAGCAGTAAGGGACTAGCAGTCTACAATGAGCAGTTCTTC
CDR3: CASSKGLAVYNEQFF

size: -
D: TRBD2
V: TRBV2
J: TRBJ2-3
DNA: TGTGCCAGCAGCGCCCAGTTAGCGGGGACAGATACGCAGTATTTT
CDR3: CASSAQLAGTDTQYF

size: -
D: -
V: TRBV5-5
J: TRBJ2-3
DNA: TGTGCCAGCAGCGAACGACACCCAGAATATAGCACAGATACGCAGTATTTT
CDR3: CASSERHPEYSTDTQYF

size: -
D: -
V: TRBV5-5
J: TRBJ1-1
DNA: TGTGCCAGCAGCACTCTCGCGGGAGGGACTGAAGCTTTCTTT
CDR3: CASSTLAGGTEAFF

size: -
D: TRBD2
V: TRBV11-2
J: TRBJ2-5
DNA: TGTGCCAGCAGCCTCCTTAGCGGGGGGCTCATCGAGACCCAGTACTTC
CDR3: CASSLLSGGLIETQYF

size: -
D: -
V: TRBV9
J: TRBJ2-2
DNA: TGTGCCAGCAGCGTATCGATCCTAGTTAACACCGGGGAGCTGTTTTTT
CDR3: CASSVSILVNTGELFF

size: few
D: -
V: TRBV5-5
J: TRBJ1-5
DNA: TGTGCCAGCAGCTTGGCCCTAGGGGGGGGTCAGCCCCAGCATTTT
CDR3: CASSLALGGGQPQHF

size: once
D: TRBD1
V: TRBV5-6
J: TRBJ2-7
DNA: TGTGCCAGCAGCTCGCTTATAGTAGGGGACAGGGATTACGAGCAGTACTTC
CDR3: CASSSLIVGDRDYEQYF

size: -
D: TRBD2
V: TRBV9
J: TRBJ2-3
DNA: TGTGCCAGCAGCCGGGGACTAGGTGGCCCAGATACGCAGTATTTT
CDR3: CASSRGLGGPDTQYF

size: -
D: -
V: TRBV9
J: TRBJ2-1
DNA: TGTGCCAGCAGCATGCCACTGGGGGGGCACAATGAGCAGTTCTTC
CDR3: CASSMPLGGHNEQFF

size: -
D: -
V: TRBV5-6
J: TRBJ2-3
DNA: TGTGCCAGCAGCGGGGCATCCGCCCAAGCCAGCACAGATACGCAGTATTTT
CDR3: CASSGASAQASTDTQYF

size: -
D: -
V: TRBV12-3/TRBV12-4
J: TRBJ2-7
DNA: TGTGCCAGCAGTTCCCGGGGCTCCTACGAGCAGTACTTC
CDR3: CASSSRGSYEQYF

size: -
D: -
V: TRBV11-1
J: TRBJ2-5
DNA: TGTGCCAGCAGCCGGAACCGGGAAGAGACCCAGTACTTC
CDR3: CASSRNREETQYF

size: -
D: TRBD1
V: TRBV28
J: TRBJ1-3
DNA: TGTGCCAGCAGTTTCCCCCACAACAGGGGTGGATCTGGAAACACCATATATTTT
CDR3: CASSFPHNRGGSGNTIYF

size: -
D: -
V: TRBV11-3
J: TRBJ1-1
DNA: TGTGCCAGCAGCGGGACTTTGAACACTGAAGCTTTCTTT
CDR3: CASSGTLNTEAFF

size: many
D: TRBD2
V: TRBV6-2/TRBV6-3
J: TRBJ2-1
DNA: TGTGCCAGCAGTTACTCGCCAGCGGGGGGAATCTACAATGAGCAGTTCTTC
CDR3: CASSYSPAGGIYNEQFF

size: -
D: TRBD1
V: TRBV28
J: TRBJ2-7
DNA: TGTGCCAGCAGCCGAAGCGGACAGGGATCCTACGAGCAGTACTTC
CDR3: CASSRSGQGSYEQYF

size: -
D: TRBD2
V: TRBV7-8
J: TRBJ2-1
DNA: TGTGCCAGCAGCTTGGGACTAGCGGGTTACAATGAGCAGTTCTTC
CDR3: CASSLGLAGYNEQFF

size: -
D: TRBD2
V: TRBV12-3/TRBV12-4
J: TRBJ2-1
DNA: TGCCCCGGGCGGGGGGCCTACAATGAGCAGTTCTTC
CDR3: CPGRGAYNEQFF

size: few
D: TRBD1
V: TRBV28
J: TRBJ1-5
DNA: TGTGCCAGCAGTTTATTAGGGACAGGGGGAAGCAATCAGCCCCAGCATTTT
CDR3: CASSLLGTGGSNQPQHF

size: few
D: -
V: TRBV7-3
J: TRBJ2-2
DNA: TGTGCCAGCAGCCTGAGGTTAGGGAACACCGGGGAGCTGTTTTTT
CDR3: CASSLRLGNTGELFF

size: -
D: TRBD1
V: TRBV6-4
J: TRBJ2-5
DNA: TGTGCCAGCAGTGGAGGACCGGGACAGGGTTGGGAGACCCAGTACTTC
CDR3: CASSGGPGQGWETQYF

size: -
D: TRBD1
V: TRBV5-5
J: TRBJ1-6
DNA: TGTGCCAGCAGCTTGACTCCCGACAGGGGTCGTTCACCCCTCCACTTT
CDR3: CASSLTPDRGRSPLHF

size: -
D: -
V: TRBV5-6
J: TRBJ1-2
DNA: TGTGCCAGCAGCCCACCCTCGGGTCACTATGGCTACACCTTC
CDR3: CASSPPSGHYGYTF

size: -
D: TRBD1
V: TRBV7-3
J: TRBJ2-3
DNA: TGTGCCAGCAGCCGAAGACAGGGCCCAGATACGCAGTATTTT
CDR3: CASSRRQGPDTQYF

size: once
D: TRBD2
V: TRBV3-1/TRBV3-2
J: TRBJ2-7
DNA: TGTGCCAGCAGCCCGGCACTAGCGGGAGTCTCCCCTTACTTC
CDR3: CASSPALAGVSPYF

size: few
D: TRBD2
V: TRBV2
J: TRBJ2-7
DNA: TGTGCCAGCAGGCCAACTAGCGGGGGGCCCGAGCAGTACTTC
CDR3: CASRPTSGGPEQYF

size: -
D: TRBD1
V: TRBV19
J: TRBJ2-1
DNA: TGTGCCTGCACCTCTACAGGGGTAAATGAGCAGTTCTTC
CDR3: CACTSTGVNEQFF

size: -
D: TRBD1
V: TRBV7-9
J: TRBJ2-5
DNA: TGTGCCAGCAGCGTCGGACAGGGGATTGAGACCCAGTACTTC
CDR3: CASSVGQGIETQYF

size: -
D: -
V: TRBV24-1
J: TRBJ2-1
DNA: TGTGCCACCAGTGATTACACGAATGAGCAGTTCTTC
CDR3: CATSDYTNEQFF

size: -
D: -
V: TRBV6-5
J: TRBJ2-7
DNA: TGTGCCAGCAGTTCCCCGACCGCGGGGTACGAGCAGTACTTC
CDR3: CASSSPTAGYEQYF

size: -
D: -
V: TRBV19
J: TRBJ1-1
DNA: TGTGCCAGTAGTATCGGGGGGCACACTGAAGCTTTCTTT
CDR3: CASSIGGHTEAFF

size: once
D: TRBD1
V: TRBV3-1/TRBV3-2
J: TRBJ1-2
DNA: TGTGCCAGCAGCCGGACCTTTTCGGGACAGGGCAAGAATGGCTACACCTTC
CDR3: CASSRTFSGQGKNGYTF

size: -
D: -
V: TRBV2
J: TRBJ2-7
DNA: TGTGCCAGCAGTGGGACTGTACAGTACTTC
CDR3: CASSGTVQYF

size: -
D: -
V: TRBV7-3
J: TRBJ2-7
DNA: TGTGCCAGCAGCCCGGGGACTTCCTACGAGCAGTACTTC
CDR3: CASSPGTSYEQYF

size: -
D: TRBD2
V: TRBV10-2
J: TRBJ2-6
DNA: TGCGCCAGTATAGGACTAGCGGGATTAAGCTTGGGGGCCAACGTCCTGACTTTC
CDR3: CASIGLAGLSLGANVLTF

size: -
D: -
V: TRBV29-1
J: TRBJ2-2
DNA: TGCAGCGTTACCGTGTGGGACAACCCGCCGAACACCGGGGAGCTGTTTTTT
CDR3: CSVTVWDNPPNTGELFF

size: -
D: TRBD2
V: TRBV7-2
J: TRBJ2-1
DNA: TGTGCCAGCAGCTTAGGGGTCGGGAGGGTAAACAATGAGCAGTTCTTC
CDR3: CASSLGVGRVNNEQFF

size: few
D: -
V: TRBV5-6
J: TRBJ1-2
DNA: TGTGCCAGCAGCTTGTTTAGTGGACAAAGACTCAACTATGGCTACACCTTC
CDR3: CASSLFSGQRLNYGYTF

size: -
D: TRBD2
V: TRBV11-2
J: TRBJ2-5
DNA: TGTGCCAGCAGCGCCGGGAGCGGGGGACAAGAGACCCAGTACTTC
CDR3: CASSAGSGGQETQYF

size: -
D: -
V: TRBV19
J: TRBJ2-3
DNA: TGTGCCAGTACCCCCGGACTGATCACAGATACGCAGTATTTT
CDR3: CASTPGLITDTQYF

size: few
D: -
V: TRBV29-1
J: TRBJ2-1
DNA: TGCAGCGTTGAAGGAAACAGGGGGGGCTACAATGAGCAGTTCTTC
CDR3: CSVEGNRGGYNEQFF

size: -
D: TRBD1
V: TRBV18
J: TRBJ1-4
DNA: TGTGCCAGCTCACTACAGGGGCTGAATGAAAAACTGTTTTTT
CDR3: CASSLQGLNEKLFF

size: -
D: TRBD2
V: TRBV5-6
J: TRBJ2-1
DNA: TGTGCCAGCAGCTTGGTAGCGGGGGGGCGGAATGAGCAGTTCTTC
CDR3: CASSLVAGGRNEQFF

size: -
D: -
V: TRBV19
J: TRBJ1-1
DNA: TGTGCCAGTAGTATCGTGACGCAGATTTCGGAGACTGAAGCTTTCTTT
CDR3: CASSIVTQISETEAFF